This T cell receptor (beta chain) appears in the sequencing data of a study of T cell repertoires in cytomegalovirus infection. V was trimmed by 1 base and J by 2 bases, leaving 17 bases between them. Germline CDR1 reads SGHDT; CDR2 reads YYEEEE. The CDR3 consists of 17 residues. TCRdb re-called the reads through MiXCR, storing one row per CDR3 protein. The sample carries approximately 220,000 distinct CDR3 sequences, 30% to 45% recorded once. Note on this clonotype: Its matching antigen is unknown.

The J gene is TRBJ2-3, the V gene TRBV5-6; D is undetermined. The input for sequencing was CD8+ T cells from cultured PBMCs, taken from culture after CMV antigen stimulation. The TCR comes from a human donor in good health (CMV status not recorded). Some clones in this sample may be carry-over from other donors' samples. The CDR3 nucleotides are TGTGCCAGCAGCTTGATGGTCGACGGGCCCTACACAGATACGCAGTATTTT. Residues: CASSLMVDGPYTDTQYF.